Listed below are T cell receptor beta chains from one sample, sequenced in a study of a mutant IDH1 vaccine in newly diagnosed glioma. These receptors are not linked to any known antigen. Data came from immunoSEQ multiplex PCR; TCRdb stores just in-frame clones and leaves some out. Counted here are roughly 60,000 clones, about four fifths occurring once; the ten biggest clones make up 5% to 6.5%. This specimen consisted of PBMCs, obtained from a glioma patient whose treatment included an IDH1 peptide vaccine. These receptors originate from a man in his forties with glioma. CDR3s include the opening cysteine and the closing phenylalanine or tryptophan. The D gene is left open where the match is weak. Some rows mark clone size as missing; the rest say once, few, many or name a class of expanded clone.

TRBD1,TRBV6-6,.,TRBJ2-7,TGTGCCAGCAGTTACTATCAGGGGGCCGAAGAGCAGTACTTC,CASSYYQGAEEQYF
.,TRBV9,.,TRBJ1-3,TGTGCCAGCGCTCTGGACACCACCTCTGGAAACACCATATATTTT,CASALDTTSGNTIYF
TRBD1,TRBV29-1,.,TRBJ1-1,TGCAGCGTTTCCGGACAGGGGGCGGGGAACACTGAAGCTTTCTTT,CSVSGQGAGNTEAFF
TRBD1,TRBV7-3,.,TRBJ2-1,TGTGCCAGCAGCTTATCCCCCAGGGGGAATGAGCAGTTCTTC,CASSLSPRGNEQFF
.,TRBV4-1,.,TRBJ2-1,TGCGCCAGCCGGGGACTGGATGCCCCTAAGCAGTTCTTC,CASRGLDAPKQFF
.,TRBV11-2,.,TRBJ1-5,TGTGCCAGCAGCCCCTCCGGTTATAGCAATCAGCCCCAGCATTTT,CASSPSGYSNQPQHF
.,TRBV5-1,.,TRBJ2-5,TGCGCCAGCAGCTTGGCCAACAGAAATAGCCAAGAGACCCAGTACTTC,CASSLANRNSQETQYF
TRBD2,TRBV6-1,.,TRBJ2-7,TGTGCCAGCCGGACTAGCCGAAGCTCCTACGAGCAGTACTTC,CASRTSRSSYEQYF
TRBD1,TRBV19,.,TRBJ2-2,TGTGCCAGTAGTAGGGGTCCAGGGGGCGACACCGGGGAGCTGTTTTTT,CASSRGPGGDTGELFF
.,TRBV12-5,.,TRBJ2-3,TGTGCTAGTGGTTTGGGGACTACCCTTGGTACGCAGTATTTT,CASGLGTTLGTQYF
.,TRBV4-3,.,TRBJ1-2,TGCGCCAGCAGCCAAGAAAGGGAAGGGCATGGCTACACCTTC,CASSQEREGHGYTF
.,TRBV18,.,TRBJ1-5,TGTGCCAGCTCCCCCGGACGGGAAAATCAGCCCCAGCATTTT,CASSPGRENQPQHF
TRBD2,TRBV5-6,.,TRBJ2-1,TGTGCCAGCAGCCCCCCTGGCGGGAGGTCAGGGAATGAGCAGTTCTTC,CASSPPGGRSGNEQFF
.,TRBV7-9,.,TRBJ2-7,TGTGCCAGCAGCTTATTCGAGGCCGAGCAGTACTTC,CASSLFEAEQYF
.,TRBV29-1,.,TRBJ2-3,TGCAGCGCCACTGGGGGATTTAGCACAGATACGCAGTATTTT,CSATGGFSTDTQYF
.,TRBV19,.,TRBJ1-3,TGTGCCAGTAGGGCGTCGTCTGGAAACACCATATATTTT,CASRASSGNTIYF
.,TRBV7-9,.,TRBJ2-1,TGTGCCAGCAGCTCACCCGAGACAGCCTACAATGAGCAGTTCTTC,CASSSPETAYNEQFF
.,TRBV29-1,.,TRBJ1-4,TGCAGCGTTGCGGGGAATGAAAAACTGTTTTTT,CSVAGNEKLFF
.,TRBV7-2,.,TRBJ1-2,TGTGCCAGCAGCTTAAGGGTGCAGGGGGGCTACACCTTC,CASSLRVQGGYTF
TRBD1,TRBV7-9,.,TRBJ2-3,TGTGCCAGCAGCCGGACAGGGGGCCGCACAGATACGCAGTATTTT,CASSRTGGRTDTQYF
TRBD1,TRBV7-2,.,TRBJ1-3,TGTGCCAGCAGCCCACGGACAGGGCGGTTTGGAAACACCATATATTTT,CASSPRTGRFGNTIYF
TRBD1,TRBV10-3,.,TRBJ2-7,TGTGCCATCATCCGGGACAGTGATTCTGGCGAGCAGTACTTC,CAIIRDSDSGEQYF
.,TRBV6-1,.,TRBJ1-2,TGTGCCAGCAGTGACAGAGAGTATGGCTACACCTTC,CASSDREYGYTF
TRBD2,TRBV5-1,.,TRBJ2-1,TGCGCCAGCAGCTTGGGCGGGGGGTCCTACAATGAGCAGTTCTTC,CASSLGGGSYNEQFF
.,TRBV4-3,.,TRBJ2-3,TGCGCCAGCAGCCAAGATACTTTGAGGAGGGGCACAGATACGCAGTATTTT,CASSQDTLRRGTDTQYF
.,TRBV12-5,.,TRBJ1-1,TGTGCTAGTGGTTGGGGGAGGGGGAGGAGCACTGAAGCTTTCTTT,CASGWGRGRSTEAFF
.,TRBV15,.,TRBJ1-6,TGTGCCACCAGCACAGATCGAGCGAATTCACCCCTCCACTTT,CATSTDRANSPLHF
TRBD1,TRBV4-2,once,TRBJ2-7,TGTGCCAGCAGCCAAGGCAGAACGGGACAGGGAAGGGGCGAGCAGTACTTC,CASSQGRTGQGRGEQYF
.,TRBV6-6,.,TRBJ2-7,TGTGCCAGCAGAAACTCCGGGAACTACGAGCAGTACTTC,CASRNSGNYEQYF
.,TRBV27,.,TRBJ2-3,TGTGCCAGCAGTCTTCACTCCGGGACCCCGACGCAGTATTTT,CASSLHSGTPTQYF
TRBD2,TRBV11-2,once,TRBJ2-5,TGTGCCAGCAGCTTAACCGGGACTAGCGGGGAGACCCAGTACTTC,CASSLTGTSGETQYF
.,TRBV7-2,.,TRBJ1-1,TGTGCCAGCAGCTTAGTAGTTATGAACACTGAAGCTTTCTTT,CASSLVVMNTEAFF
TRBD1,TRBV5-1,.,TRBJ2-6,TGCGCCAGCAGCTTGGCCGGGACAGGCGTCTCTGGGGCCAACGTCCTGACTTTC,CASSLAGTGVSGANVLTF
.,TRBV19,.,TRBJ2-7,TGTGCCAGTAGTATATTTACCGGAGGGGACGAGCAGTACTTC,CASSIFTGGDEQYF
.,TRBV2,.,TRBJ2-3,TGTGCCAGCAGTATCCTTGCGGCCACAGATACGCAGTATTTT,CASSILAATDTQYF
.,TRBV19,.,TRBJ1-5,TGTGCCAGTACCAACCTAGGGACGGCGCCCCAGCATTTT,CASTNLGTAPQHF
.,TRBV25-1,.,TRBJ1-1,TGTGCCAGCAGTGGGAAGGACGGGGGAGTTGCAGCTTTCTTT,CASSGKDGGVAAFF
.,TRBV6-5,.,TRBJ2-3,TGTGCCAGCAGTCGACAGGCGTCTAGCACAGATACGCAGTATTTT,CASSRQASSTDTQYF
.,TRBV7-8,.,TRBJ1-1,TGTGCCAGCAGCCCGTCTGGGGGAAACACTGAAGCTTTCTTT,CASSPSGGNTEAFF
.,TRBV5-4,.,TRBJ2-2,TGTGCCAGCAGCTTATGGGGCACCGGGGAGCTGTTTTTT,CASSLWGTGELFF
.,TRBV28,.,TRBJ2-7,TGTGCCAGCAGGGACATCTCCTACGAGCAGTACTTC,CASRDISYEQYF
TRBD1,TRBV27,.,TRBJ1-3,TGTGCCAGCAGTCCGACCGGGACAGGGGCTGGAAACACCATATATTTT,CASSPTGTGAGNTIYF
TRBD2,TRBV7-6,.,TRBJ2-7,TGTGCCAGCAAGACTAGCGGGGGGTCCCACGAGCAGTACTTC,CASKTSGGSHEQYF
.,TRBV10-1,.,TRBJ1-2,TGCGCCAGCAGTGATACGGCCATGGGGTATGGCTACACCTTC,CASSDTAMGYGYTF
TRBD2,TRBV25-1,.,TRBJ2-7,TGTGCCAGCAGTGGGCTAACTAGCGGGAGTTGGTGGGAGCAGTACTTC,CASSGLTSGSWWEQYF
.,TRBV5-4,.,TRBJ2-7,TGTGCCAGCAGCACACCAGGGGGGGGGCCCTACGAGCAGTACTTC,CASSTPGGGPYEQYF
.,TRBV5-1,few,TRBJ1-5,TGCGCCAGCAGTTCCACACCCAATCAGCCCCAGCATTTT,CASSSTPNQPQHF
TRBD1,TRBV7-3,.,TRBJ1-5,TGTGCCAGCAGCTTGACAGGGGGCAATCAGCCCCAGCATTTT,CASSLTGGNQPQHF
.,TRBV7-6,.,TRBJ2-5,TGTGCCAGCAGCTTAACAGGGTCGGAGACCCAGTACTTC,CASSLTGSETQYF
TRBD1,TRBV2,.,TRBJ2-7,TGTGCCAGCAGAGGACAGGGGGCGAACCCCTACGAGCAGTACTTC,CASRGQGANPYEQYF
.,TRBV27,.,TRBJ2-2,TGTGCCAGCAGACCACCTGAGAACACCGGGGAGCTGTTTTTT,CASRPPENTGELFF
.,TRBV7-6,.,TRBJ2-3,TGTGCCAGCAGCTTAACCCGGGGGATCGGCACAGATACGCAGTATTTT,CASSLTRGIGTDTQYF
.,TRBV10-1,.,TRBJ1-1,TGCGCCAGCAGTGGGCTTGGGAGAACTGAAGCTTTCTTT,CASSGLGRTEAFF
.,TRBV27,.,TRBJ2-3,TGTGCCAGCAGTTTGGCGGATACGCAGTATTTT,CASSLADTQYF
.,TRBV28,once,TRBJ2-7,TGTGCCAGCAGTTTAAGTCAATACGAGCAGTACTTC,CASSLSQYEQYF
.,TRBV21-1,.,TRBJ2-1,TGTGCCACTATCCCTGGACAGGGGGCTCATGAGCAGTTCTTC,CATIPGQGAHEQFF
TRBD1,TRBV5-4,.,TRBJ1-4,TGTGCCAGCAGCTTCCCGGGACAGGGTTTGGGTGAAAAACTGTTTTTT,CASSFPGQGLGEKLFF
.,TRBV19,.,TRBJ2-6,TGTGCCAGTACTCTCGGCGTCAGGGCGTTCTCTGGGGCCAACGTCCTGACTTTC,CASTLGVRAFSGANVLTF